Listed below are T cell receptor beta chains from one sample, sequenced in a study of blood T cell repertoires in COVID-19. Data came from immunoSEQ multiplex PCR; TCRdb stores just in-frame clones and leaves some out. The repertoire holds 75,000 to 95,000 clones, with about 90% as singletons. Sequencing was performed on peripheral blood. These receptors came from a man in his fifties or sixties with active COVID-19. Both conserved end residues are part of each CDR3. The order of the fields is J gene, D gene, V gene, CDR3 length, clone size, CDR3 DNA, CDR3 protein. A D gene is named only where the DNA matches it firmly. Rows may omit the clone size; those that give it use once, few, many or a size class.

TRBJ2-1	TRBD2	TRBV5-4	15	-	TGTGCCAGCAGCTTGGAGGGTCTAGCGGGACAAGAGCAGTTCTTC	CASSLEGLAGQEQFF
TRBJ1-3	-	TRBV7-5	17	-	TGTGTCAAACTCGGACAGGGCTTAAACTACTCTGGAAACACCATATATTTT	CVKLGQGLNYSGNTIYF
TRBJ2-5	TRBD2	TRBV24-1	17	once	TGTGCCACCAGTGATCCGCGCGCGGGGGGTAGACAAGAGACCCAGTACTTC	CATSDPRAGGRQETQYF
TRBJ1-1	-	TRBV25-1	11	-	TGTGCCAGCAGTGAAATCGGTGAAGCTTTCTTT	CASSEIGEAFF
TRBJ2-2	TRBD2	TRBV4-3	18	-	TGCGCCAGCAGCCAAGAATTTGTGCGGGAGGGGTCGGCCGGGGAGCTGTTTTTT	CASSQEFVREGSAGELFF
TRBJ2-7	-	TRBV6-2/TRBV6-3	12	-	TGTGCCAGCAGTTATATCCGCTACGAGCAGTACTTC	CASSYIRYEQYF
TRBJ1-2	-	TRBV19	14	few	TGTGCCAGTAGTAGAGACCAGGGGAACTATGGCTACACCTTC	CASSRDQGNYGYTF
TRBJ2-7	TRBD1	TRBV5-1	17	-	TGCGCCAGCAGCATCCGGACAGGAGGCTTGGAGAACTACGAGCAGTACTTC	CASSIRTGGLENYEQYF
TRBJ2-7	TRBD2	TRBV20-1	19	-	TGCAGTGCTAGTGGGACTAGCGGGAGATTTACCTTTAAAGCCTACGAGCAGTACTTC	CSASGTSGRFTFKAYEQYF
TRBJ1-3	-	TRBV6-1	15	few	TGTGCCAGCAGTGAACGGGGGTTCTCTGGAAACACCATATATTTT	CASSERGFSGNTIYF
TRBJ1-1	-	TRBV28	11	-	TGTGCCAGCAGTTTATCCTTCCGAGCTTTCTTT	CASSLSFRAFF
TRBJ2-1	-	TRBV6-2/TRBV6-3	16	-	TGTGCCAGCAGTTACTCGACTAGTAAAGGGGACAATGAGCAGTTCTTC	CASSYSTSKGDNEQFF
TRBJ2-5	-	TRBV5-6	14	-	TGTGCCAGCAGCTTGAGGGCTGGCGGGGAGACCCAGTACTTC	CASSLRAGGETQYF
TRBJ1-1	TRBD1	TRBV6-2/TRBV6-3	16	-	TGTGCCAGCAGTTACCCTGGACAGGGATGGTACACTGAAGCTTTCTTT	CASSYPGQGWYTEAFF
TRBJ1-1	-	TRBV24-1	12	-	TGTGCCACCCGGGACTCAGGGCGAGAAGCTTTCTTT	CATRDSGREAFF
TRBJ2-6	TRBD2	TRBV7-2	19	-	TGTGCCAGCAGCACGGGACTAGCGGGAGTAGGAACTGGGGCCAACGTCCTGACTTTC	CASSTGLAGVGTGANVLTF
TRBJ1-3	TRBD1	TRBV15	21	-	TGTGCCACCAGCACTAGCCTCGGGGTCGGGGGACAGGGCCTCTCTGGAAACACCATATATTTT	CATSTSLGVGGQGLSGNTIYF
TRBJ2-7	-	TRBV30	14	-	TGTGCCTGGAGTGTTGGGGGGAAAACCTACGAGCAGTACTTC	CAWSVGGKTYEQYF
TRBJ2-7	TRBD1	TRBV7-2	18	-	TGTGCCAGCAGCCCGCCCGGACAGGGGTTAAGGAAAGGCTACGAGCAGTACTTC	CASSPPGQGLRKGYEQYF
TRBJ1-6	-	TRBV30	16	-	TGTGCCTGGAGTTCCCGGCGCGAGGGTTATAATTCACCCCTCCACTTT	CAWSSRREGYNSPLHF
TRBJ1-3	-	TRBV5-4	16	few	TGTGCCAGCAGCCGAGATGCGAGCCGCTCTGGAAACACCATATATTTT	CASSRDASRSGNTIYF
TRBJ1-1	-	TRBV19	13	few	TGTGCCAGTTATGAAGGGGCAAATACTGAAGCTTTCTTT	CASYEGANTEAFF
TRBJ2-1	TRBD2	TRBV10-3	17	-	TGTGCCATCAGTGAGGCTAGCGGGAGGGCCTCCTACAATGAGCAGTTCTTC	CAISEASGRASYNEQFF
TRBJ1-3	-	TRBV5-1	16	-	TGCGCCAGCAGCTTGGAAGCGGCCTACTCTGGAAACACCATATATTTT	CASSLEAAYSGNTIYF
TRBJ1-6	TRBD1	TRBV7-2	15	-	TGTGCCAGCAGCTTATCGGGACAGGCTAATTCACCCCTCCACTTT	CASSLSGQANSPLHF
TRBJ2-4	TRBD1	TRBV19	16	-	TGTGCCAGTAGTATAGCGGGACAGGGGTTCAAAAACATTCAGTACTTC	CASSIAGQGFKNIQYF
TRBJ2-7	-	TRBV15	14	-	TGTGCCACCAGCAGAGAAGGGGCAGGATACGAGCAGTACTTC	CATSREGAGYEQYF